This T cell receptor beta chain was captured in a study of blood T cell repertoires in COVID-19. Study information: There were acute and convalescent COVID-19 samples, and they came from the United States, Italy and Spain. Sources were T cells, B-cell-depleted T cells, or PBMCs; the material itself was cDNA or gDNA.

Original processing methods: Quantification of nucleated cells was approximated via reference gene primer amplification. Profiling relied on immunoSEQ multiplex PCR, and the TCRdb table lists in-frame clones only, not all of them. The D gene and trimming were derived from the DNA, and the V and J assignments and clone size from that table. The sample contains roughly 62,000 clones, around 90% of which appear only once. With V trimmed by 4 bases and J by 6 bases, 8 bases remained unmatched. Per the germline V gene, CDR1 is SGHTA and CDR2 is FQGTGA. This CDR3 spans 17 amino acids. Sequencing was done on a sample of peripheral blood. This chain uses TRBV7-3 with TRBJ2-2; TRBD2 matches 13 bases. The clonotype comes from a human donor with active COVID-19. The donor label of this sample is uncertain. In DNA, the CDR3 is TGTGCCAGCAGCTCCTGGACTAGCGGGAGAGTGGCCGGGGAGCTGTTTTTT. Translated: CASSSWTSGRVAGELFF.